The clone carrying this T cell receptor (beta chain) turned up a few times. Its antigen is not known. Multiplex touch-down PCR with TRB-A/B primers amplified rearranged V-D-J TRB sequences. TCRdb independently ran MiXCR on the multiplex PCR reads; one entry per CDR3 protein. The sample contains 4,000 to 6,000 distinct CDR3 sequences, 38% of which appear only once. Per germline, CDR1 SQVTM and CDR2 ANQGSEA. V gave up 1 base and J gave up 3 bases; unmatched junction bases: 11. This CDR3 has 16 residues. The template was genomic DNA from peripheral blood, not RNA. This entry is derived from a study of T cell repertoires in aging, cancer and after chemotherapy. Study as a whole: The whole study produced a dataset of several million TCR reads.

Study-wide results and limits: Immunological memory after chemotherapy cannot be judged from the repertoire data.

Input material: blood. The chain joins TRBV29-1 to TRBJ2-7; 8 positions match TRBD2. The receptor comes from a human donor with a blood cancer. The CDR3: CSVEGGTSGKSYEQYF. The CDR3 nucleotides are TGCAGCGTTGAAGGTGGGACTAGTGGTAAGAGCTACGAGCAGTACTTC.